The 31 T cell receptor beta chains below all came from one sample that was sequenced in a study of blood T cells in healthy people across ages. A second roughly 7 to 12 cycle PCR used barcoded and J-beta primers. TCRdb processed the 5' RACE reads anew with MiXCR; each CDR3 protein has one entry. The sample includes about 640,000 distinct CDR3 sequences, roughly 58% of them seen just once. What was sequenced was blood. Receptor source: a man in his sixties in good health.

CDR3 nucleotide sequence: TGTGCCAGCCGCTACAGCGAGGGGTGGGAGACCCAGTACTTC. Encoded protein: CASRYSEGWETQYF. The rearrangement joins TRBV6-2 or TRBV6-3 to TRBJ2-5; the D call may be TRBD1 or TRBD2 (5 bases each). V shed 8 bases and J shed 5 bases, with 18 bases lying between them. This CDR3 region has 14 residues. CDR1 and CDR2 from the germline V gene are MNHEY and SVGEGT.

The chain carries TRBV28 and TRBJ2-7; D might be TRBD1 (5 bases). The V gene's germline CDR1 is MDHEN and CDR2 SYDVKM. The V end was cut by 6 bases, the J end by 4 bases, with 16 bases between. CDR3 length: 14 residues. In DNA, the CDR3 is TGTGCCAGCAGCCTCGCGGACACCCTATACGAGCAGTACTTC. It translates to CASSLADTLYEQYF.

This clonotype was detected only a few times. The germline gene is not matched at one end of the junction; a read error may be the cause. The V and J genes are TRBV14 and TRBJ2-7; D may be TRBD2 (5 bases). This CDR3 comprises 12 residues. Germline CDR1 is SGHDN and CDR2 is FVKESK. This CDR3 reads CASSQAGYAQYF. The CDR3 DNA reads TGTGCCAGCAGCCAAGCGGGGTACGCGCAGTACTTC.

The CDR3 here is CASSPTGQYEQYF. As DNA, the CDR3 is TGTGCCAGCAGTCCGACAGGGCAGTACGAGCAGTACTTC. V and J are TRBV27 and TRBJ2-5; 7 nucleotides line up with TRBD1. Near its end, the DNA agrees better with TRBJ2-7, so the J call may be wrong. The length of the CDR3 is 13 residues. Germline CDR1 MNHEY, CDR2 SMNVEV (reference sequence).

The J gene is TRBJ2-1, the V gene TRBV4-3, with D tentatively TRBD2 (5 bases). The CDR3 totals 13 residues. Germline V gene sequence: CDR1 LGHNA, CDR2 YSLEER. The V end lost 3 bases, the J end lost 5 bases, and 8 bases lay between the germline ends. CDR3 loop: CASSHTLDNEQFF. CDR3 bases: TGCGCCAGCAGCCACACACTAGACAATGAGCAGTTCTTC.

V is TRBV6-5 and J is TRBJ2-6, with 7 bases matching TRBD1. Germline V gives CDR1 MNHEY, CDR2 SVGAGI. The CDR3 contains 18 residues. J lost 0 bases, V lost 3 bases, and 8 bases had no gene match. The CDR3 coding sequence is TGTGCCAGCAGTTATAAGGGGGCCGCCACCTCTGGGGCCAACGTCCTGACTTTC. Its protein is CASSYKGAATSGANVLTF.

The CDR3 region has the DNA TGTGCCAGCAGCCCACGGGATCCGGGGACCCAGTACTTC. It is translated as CASSPRDPGTQYF. This sequence joins TRBV7-9 and TRBJ2-5; a possible D gene is TRBD2 (5 bases). V was clipped by 5 bases and J by 7 bases, with 14 bases between them. CDR3 size: 13 residues. Germline V lookup: CDR1 SEHNR, CDR2 FQNEAQ (reference sequence).

The gene calls are TRBV7-2 and TRBJ2-3; D not resolved. The CDR3 runs to 13 residues. The V gene's germline CDR1 is SGHTA and CDR2 FQGNSA. V was trimmed by 5 bases and J by 0 bases, leaving 6 bases between them. The CDR3: CASSPSSTDTQYF. Here the CDR3 DNA reads TGTGCCAGCAGCCCCTCTAGCACAGATACGCAGTATTTT.

This chain connects TRBV3-1 to TRBJ2-4; 15 bases agree with TRBD2. This CDR3 comprises 16 residues. Germline CDR1 reads LGHDT; CDR2 reads YNNKEL (reference sequence). The trim removed 4 bases at V and 11 bases at J, leaving 9 bases unmatched. This CDR3 is CASSPGLAGGELFQYF. DNA of the CDR3: TGTGCCAGCAGCCCGGGACTAGCGGGGGGAGAGCTCTTTCAGTACTTC. Supplemented by reference TRBV3-1 and TRBJ2-4, the full variable domain reads DTAVSQTPKYLVTQMGNDKSIKCEQNLGHDTMYWYKQDSKKFLKIMFSYNNKELIINETVPNRFSPKSPDKAHLNLHINSLELGDSAVYFCASSPGLAGGELFQYFGAGTRLSVL.

The chain carries TRBV12-3 or TRBV12-4 and TRBJ2-3; the D is unclear. CDR3 length: 13 residues. Trimming left V 6 bases short and J 4 bases short, with 11 bases between. CDR3 loop: CASRVYPSDTQYF. The CDR3 bases are TGTGCCAGCAGGGTTTACCCCTCAGATACGCAGTATTTT.

The gene calls are TRBV12-5 and TRBJ2-7; 10 nucleotides line up with TRBD2. Per germline, CDR1 LGHNT and CDR2 FRNRAP. The CDR3 is 16 residues long. Trimming at V came to 0 bases and at J to 2 bases, leaving 4 bases not matched to a gene. The CDR3 spells CASGLVRAGGPYEQYF. CDR3 nucleotides: TGTGCTAGTGGTTTGGTACGAGCGGGGGGGCCCTACGAGCAGTACTTC.

This chain joins TRBV15 and TRBJ2-5; TRBD1 is a possible D gene (5 bases). The CDR3 is made up of 15 amino acids. Germline V gene data show CDR1 as LNHNV and CDR2 as YYDKDF (reference sequence). V was clipped by 0 bases and J by 1 base, with 9 bases between them. This CDR3 is CATSRDRAFQETQYF. The CDR3 DNA reads TGTGCCACCAGCAGAGACAGGGCCTTCCAAGAGACCCAGTACTTC.

The rearrangement uses TRBV3-1 and TRBJ2-1; 9 bases map to TRBD2. Germline lookup yields CDR1 LGHDT and CDR2 YNNKEL (reference sequence). Trimming cost V 5 bases and J 7 bases; bases outside gene matches: 18. This CDR3 comprises 18 residues. This CDR3 reads CASSTLGFVAGGHNEQFF. CDR3 nucleotides: TGTGCCAGCAGCACACTAGGCTTTGTGGCGGGGGGGCATAATGAGCAGTTCTTC.

The chain combines TRBV6-5 with TRBJ1-6, with D possibly TRBD1 on 5 matching bases. The CDR3 sequence is 14 residues long. CDR1 is MNHEY and CDR2 is SVGAGI in the germline V gene. The V end lost 4 bases, the J end lost 8 bases, and 12 bases lay between the germline ends. The CDR3 sequence is CASSFARGDSPLHF. The CDR3 DNA is TGTGCCAGCAGTTTCGCACGGGGGGATTCACCCCTCCACTTT.

The chain uses TRBV6-2 or TRBV6-3 and TRBJ1-2; D not resolved. V lost 3 bases and J 4 bases, leaving 15 bases between the germline ends. The CDR3 is 15 amino acids. CDR1 is MNHEY, CDR2 SVGEGT, per germline. The CDR3 loop reads CASSYKSEWIYGYTF. The CDR3 DNA reads as TGTGCCAGCAGTTATAAATCAGAATGGATCTATGGCTACACCTTC.

This clonotype was observed at least ten times. This chain uses TRBV20-1 with TRBJ1-6, with 9 bases matching TRBD1. This CDR3 has 16 residues. CDR1 is DFQATT, CDR2 SNEGSKA, per germline (reference sequence). V dropped 3 bases and J dropped 0; count of bases not matched to a gene: 3. For the CDR3, the DNA is TGCAGTGCTAGGGACAGGGGCAGCTCCTATAATTCACCCCTCCACTTT. Its protein product is CSARDRGSSYNSPLHF.

The count of this clonotype is one. The chain is built from TRBV10-3 and TRBJ2-3; D is ambiguous. CDR1 is ENHRY and CDR2 is SYGVKD in the germline V gene. This CDR3 is 13 amino acids long. Deletions cut 2 bases from V and 2 bases from J, with 5 bases between. CDR3 bases: TGTGCCATCAGTGAGCGTAACACAGATACGCAGTATTTT. Translated, it gives CAISERNTDTQYF.

The chain carries TRBV28 and TRBJ1-2, with D possibly matching TRBD1 (6 bases). CDR1 MDHEN and CDR2 SYDVKM come from the germline V gene. The CDR3 totals 14 residues. V shed 7 bases and J shed 5 bases, with 17 bases lying between them. CDR3 nucleotide sequence: TGTGCCAGCACGGGGGCAGGAGTCTTTTATGGCTACACCTTC. Encoded protein: CASTGAGVFYGYTF.

The V and J genes are TRBV18 and TRBJ1-2, with 7 positions matching TRBD1. The CDR3 runs to 15 residues. Trimming at V came to 0 bases and at J to 8 bases, leaving 9 bases not matched to a gene. Germline V lookup: CDR1 KGHSH, CDR2 LQKENI. CDR3 amino acids: CASSPPREGAGGYTF. The CDR3 DNA sequence: TGTGCCAGCTCACCACCCCGGGAGGGGGCTGGAGGCTACACCTTC.

V and J are TRBV7-9 and TRBJ2-7; 10 bases are a match to TRBD2. The V and J ends lost 5 bases and 10 bases, in that order; junction bases with no gene match: 11. The CDR3 is 14 residues long. The germline V gene has CDR1 SEHNR and CDR2 FQNEAQ (reference sequence). CDR3 sequence: CASSRASGGQTQYF. The CDR3 nucleotides are TGTGCCAGCAGCCGGGCTAGCGGGGGCCAAACCCAGTACTTC.

V usage is TRBV29-1 and J usage is TRBJ1-4; tentatively, D is TRBD1 (6 bases). CDR3 length equals 14 residues. In germline, CDR1 is SQVTM, CDR2 ANQGSEA. V gave up 4 bases and J gave up 2 bases, with 11 bases separating them. The CDR3 region is CSVAQGRTNEKLFF. The CDR3 DNA sequence: TGCAGCGTTGCACAGGGACGGACTAATGAAAAACTGTTTTTT.

This chain links TRBV6-5 with TRBJ2-7; no definite D call. CDR3 length: 10 amino acids. V was pared by 1 base and J by 7 bases, with 2 bases between. Germline assignment: CDR1 MNHEY and CDR2 SVGAGI. As DNA, the CDR3 is TGTGCCAGCAGTTACTTGGAGCAGTACTTC. Encoded protein: CASSYLEQYF.

The chain couples TRBV5-1 to TRBJ2-5; D may be TRBD2 (6 bases). This CDR3 region has 15 residues. Trimming left V 1 base short and J 1 base short, with 11 bases between. Germline CDR1 and CDR2: SGHRS and YFSETQ. CDR3 sequence (DNA): TGCGCCAGCAGCTTGTCCGGGACTCTCCAAGAGACCCAGTACTTC. Translation: CASSLSGTLQETQYF.

The chain combines TRBV3-1 with TRBJ1-5; TRBD1 matches at 7 bases. Germline assignment: CDR1 LGHDT and CDR2 YNNKEL (reference sequence). The CDR3 consists of 15 residues. After removal of 6 bases from V and 3 bases from J, the junction contained 8 bases not matched to a gene. CDR3 in DNA: TGTGCCAGCAGTCCAAGACAGGGCCTCAATCAGCCCCAGCATTTT. Amino acid sequence: CASSPRQGLNQPQHF.

The chain joins TRBV12-3 or TRBV12-4 to TRBJ2-7, with D maybe TRBD2 (5 bases). CDR3 length equals 13 residues. The germline V and J ends were trimmed by 6 bases and 4 bases, with 13 bases remaining between them. The CDR3 is CASRTYREYEQYF. Here the CDR3 DNA reads TGTGCCAGCAGGACCTACCGGGAATACGAGCAGTACTTC.

This clonotype was found a few times. This chain links TRBV5-1 with TRBJ1-4, with a weak D call TRBD1 (5 bases). The CDR3 contains 17 residues. Germline V gene sequence: CDR1 SGHRS, CDR2 YFSETQ. Trimming pared 0 bases from V and 7 bases from J, leaving 19 bases between. The CDR3, as DNA: TGCGCCAGCAGCTTGGTTGGGACCCCCGGCGGTGGTGAAAAACTGTTTTTT. This sequence encodes CASSLVGTPGGGEKLFF.

The rearrangement uses TRBV20-1 and TRBJ1-2; possible D gene TRBD1, 6 bases. Germline CDR1 DFQATT, CDR2 SNEGSKA (reference sequence). The CDR3 is made up of 14 amino acids. The V gene lost 3 bases and the J gene lost 2 bases, with 13 bases spanning the gap. CDR3 nucleotides: TGCAGTGCTAGCGATACAGGGACCAACTATGGCTACACCTTC. Protein sequence: CSASDTGTNYGYTF.

This sequence joins TRBV29-1 and TRBJ1-1; 7 bases align to TRBD1. CDR1 and CDR2 (germline): SQVTM, ANQGSEA. This CDR3 has 14 amino acids. V gave up 4 bases and J gave up 5 bases; unmatched junction bases: 10. The CDR3 is CSVGNDRVQTEAFF. CDR3 bases: TGCAGCGTTGGGAATGACAGGGTACAAACTGAAGCTTTCTTT.

The chain combines TRBV5-1 with TRBJ1-4, with 7 bases fitting TRBD1. Trimming cost V 4 bases and J 5 bases; bases outside gene matches: 8. This CDR3 is built from 15 residues. Germline-derived CDR1 and CDR2 are SGHRS and YFSETQ. The CDR3 is CASSAEPGQNEKLFF. The CDR3, as DNA: TGCGCCAGCAGCGCGGAGCCGGGACAGAATGAAAAACTGTTTTTT.

The chain has TRBV27 and TRBJ2-3; D may be TRBD1 (6 bases). Looked up from germline, CDR1 is MNHEY and CDR2 is SMNVEV (reference sequence). The CDR3 totals 14 residues. Trimming cost V 4 bases and J 6 bases, with 14 bases left between them. The CDR3 loop reads CASSSHRAPDTQYF. Written as DNA, the CDR3 is TGTGCCAGCAGTTCCCACAGGGCCCCCGATACGCAGTATTTT.

The chain couples TRBV20-1 to TRBJ2-5; 7 positions match TRBD2. V trimming: 0 bases; J trimming: 11 bases; junction bases outside the gene matches: 15. CDR1 and CDR2 from the germline V gene are DFQATT and SNEGSKA (reference sequence). The CDR3 length is 15 residues. The CDR3 here is CSARDSTSAWDEQYF. CDR3 in DNA: TGCAGTGCTAGAGATAGCACTAGCGCTTGGGATGAGCAGTACTTC.